Given below is one T cell receptor (beta chain) in context. Germline CDR1 and CDR2: SGHRS and YFSETQ. CDR3 length equals 14 residues. The germline V and J ends were trimmed by 0 bases and 7 bases, with 13 bases remaining between them. This record comes from a study of blood T cells in healthy people across ages. A second PCR, run for 7 to 11 cycles, used a sample-barcoded 5' primer plus a J-beta primer mix. A single record per CDR3 protein comes from TCRdb applying MiXCR to the 5' RACE reads. This sample yields about 1.6 million distinct CDR3 sequences, of which roughly 32% are seen a single time; about 11% belongs to the top ten.

The origin of this receptor is a young woman in good health. The chain joins TRBV5-1 to TRBJ1-1; D might be TRBD1 (5 bases). Material: blood. CDR3 sequence (DNA): TGCGCCAGCAGCTTGGTCCTGGGGCAAGGTGAAGCTTTCTTT. This gives the protein CASSLVLGQGEAFF.